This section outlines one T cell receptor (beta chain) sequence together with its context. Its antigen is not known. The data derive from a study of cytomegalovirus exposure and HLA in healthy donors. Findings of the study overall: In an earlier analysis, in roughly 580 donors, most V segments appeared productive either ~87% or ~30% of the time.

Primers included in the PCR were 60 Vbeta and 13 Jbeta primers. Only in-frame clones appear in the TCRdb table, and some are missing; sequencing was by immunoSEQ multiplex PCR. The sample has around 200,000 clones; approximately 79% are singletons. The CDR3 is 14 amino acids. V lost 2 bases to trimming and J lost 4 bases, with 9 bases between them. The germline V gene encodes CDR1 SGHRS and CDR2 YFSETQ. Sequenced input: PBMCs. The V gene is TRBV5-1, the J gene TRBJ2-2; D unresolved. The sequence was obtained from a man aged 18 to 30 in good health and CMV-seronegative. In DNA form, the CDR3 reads TGCGCCAGCAGCTTCAACTCGGGCACCGGGGAGCTGTTTTTT. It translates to CASSFNSGTGELFF.